The clone carrying this TCR beta chain showed up just a few times. Antigen specificity is unknown. The study, taken as a whole, reports: The larger-cohort validation was restricted to a single TCR beta V-J rearrangement rather than whole repertoires.

Full-length variable regions came from constant-region reverse primers plus semi-nested Nested Universal Primer A PCR. TCRdb ran MiXCR on the 5' RACE reads and lists one entry per CDR3 protein. The sample contains roughly 58,000 distinct CDR3 sequences, about a fifth of which appear only once. Cells sorted as Tregs were CD4+, CD25+ and CD127-/low. Sequencing was done on a sample of tumor-infiltrating Tregs sorted from the breast tumor. This TCR derives from a female donor with breast cancer.

The CDR3 here is CASSQVGTSYGQQYF. The CDR3, as DNA: TGCGCCAGCAGCCAAGTCGGGACAAGTTACGGGCAGCAGTACTTC. The rearrangement joins TRBV4-1 to TRBJ2-7, with a tentative D call TRBD1 (6 bases). V was shortened by 1 base and J by 8 bases, with 18 bases between the two germline ends. The germline V gene has CDR1 MGHRA and CDR2 YSYEKL. The CDR3 loop spans 15 amino acids.